The rows below give T cell receptor beta chains drawn from one sample of a study of spatial heterogeneity in lung cancer. TCRdb called the 5' RACE reads again in MiXCR, with one record for every CDR3 protein. The sample yields about 9,900 distinct CDR3 sequences, around 6% seen once. Material: lung tumor tissue, obtained at surgery. The receptors here all came from a female donor with early-stage non-small cell lung cancer. CDR3s include the opening cysteine and the closing phenylalanine or tryptophan. A D gene is named only where the DNA matches it firmly. Clone sizes are given selectively: once, few, many, or a class where the clone is expanded.

.	TRBV30	few	TRBJ1-3	TGTGCCTGGAGTACAGAAAACACCATATATTTT	CAWSTENTIYF
.	TRBV28	many	TRBJ2-5	TGTGCCAGCAGTTCCCAAGCATATCTAGAGACCCAGTACTTC	CASSSQAYLETQYF
TRBD1	TRBV27	medium-sized	TRBJ2-5	TGTGCCAGCAGGGGACAGGGGGCGCGAGGAGAGACCCAGTACTTC	CASRGQGARGETQYF
.	TRBV9	few	TRBJ2-4	TGTGCCAGCAGCGTAGAAGAGATTCAGTACTTC	CASSVEEIQYF
.	TRBV27	many	TRBJ1-5	TGTGCCAGCAGTTCAGGGTGGGGTGGCAATCAGCCCCAGCATTTT	CASSSGWGGNQPQHF
.	TRBV4-3	.	TRBJ2-1	TGCGCCAGCAGCCAAGATCCAGGACGGTACAATGAGCAGTTCTTC	CASSQDPGRYNEQFF
.	TRBV5-8	.	TRBJ1-2	TGTGCCAGCAGCTTGGTAGGGAAGGGCTACACCTTC	CASSLVGKGYTF
TRBD1	TRBV20-1	medium-sized	TRBJ1-1	TGCAGTGCTAGGCGGACAGGGATAAAGAACACTGAAGCTTTCTTT	CSARRTGIKNTEAFF
.	TRBV11-2	many	TRBJ1-3	TGTGCCAGCAGCTTAGCGAGCCACTCTGGAAACACCATATATTTT	CASSLASHSGNTIYF
TRBD2	TRBV4-2	few	TRBJ2-1	TGTGCCAGCAGCCAAGATCGGGAGGGGAGCTCCTACAATGAGCAGTTCTTC	CASSQDREGSSYNEQFF
.	TRBV10-3	.	TRBJ1-5	TGTGCCATCCAGTCGGGCCAGGATCAGCCCCAGCATTTT	CAIQSGQDQPQHF
.	TRBV20-1	medium-sized	TRBJ2-7	TGCAGTGCTAGAGGGATTTACGAGCAGTACTTC	CSARGIYEQYF
TRBD1	TRBV19	once	TRBJ2-1	TGTGCCAGTACCTCCTCCGGGACAGTGAATGAGCAGTTCTTC	CASTSSGTVNEQFF
TRBD1	TRBV27	many	TRBJ1-1	TGTGCCAGCAGTTCACAGGGGGCGGCTTTCTTT	CASSSQGAAFF
.	TRBV10-2	many	TRBJ1-5	TGCGCCATCCCCCCCGGCTCAGAAGGCAATCAGCCCCAGCATTTT	CAIPPGSEGNQPQHF
.	TRBV19	few	TRBJ2-2	TGTGCCACTTCCCCTACCACGAACACCGGGGAGCTGTTTTTT	CATSPTTNTGELFF
.	TRBV2	medium-sized	TRBJ2-2	TGTGCCAGCGTACCACAGGGTTTTGCCGGGGAGCTGTTTTTT	CASVPQGFAGELFF
TRBD1	TRBV9	many	TRBJ2-1	TGTGCCAGCAGCGCCCCCGGACAGGCACGTGCACCCAGCTCCTACAATGAGCAGTTCTTC	CASSAPGQARAPSSYNEQFF
TRBD2	TRBV10-3	many	TRBJ2-7	TGTGCCATCAGTGAGACGCCGGGACTAGGGTACTTC	CAISETPGLGYF
.	TRBV19	many	TRBJ1-5	TGTGCCAGTAGTGTACTTAATCAGCCCCAGCATTTT	CASSVLNQPQHF
TRBD1	TRBV12-3/TRBV12-4	few	TRBJ2-1	TGTGCCAGCAGGGTCGACAGGGGCTCCTACAATGAGCAGTTCTTC	CASRVDRGSYNEQFF
TRBD1	TRBV5-1	many	TRBJ2-7	TGCGCCAGCAGCTTTATGTCGGGACAGGGGGACTACGAGCAGTACTTC	CASSFMSGQGDYEQYF
TRBD2	TRBV6-5	many	TRBJ2-1	TGTGCCAGCAGTTCCCCCGGTGAAGGGAGGGGCTACAATGAGCAGTTCTTC	CASSSPGEGRGYNEQFF
.	TRBV20-1	many	TRBJ2-6	TGCAGTGCTCCAGGGACCGTGGGGGCCAACGTCCTGACTTTC	CSAPGTVGANVLTF
.	TRBV28	.	TRBJ2-1	TGTGCCAGCAGTTTTTTACGGGGCCAGGGTGAGCAGTTCTTC	CASSFLRGQGEQFF
.	TRBV24-1	few	TRBJ2-1	TGTGCCACCAGTGATTTGTCCCCCCGGGGTCACAATGAGCAGTTCTTC	CATSDLSPRGHNEQFF
TRBD2	TRBV6-5	medium-sized	TRBJ2-5	TGTGCCAGCAGTTACGGGGCGGGAGGCCAAGAGACCCAGTACTTC	CASSYGAGGQETQYF
.	TRBV7-9	many	TRBJ2-2	TGTGCCAGCAGCTACGGGCCTCCGGCCTGGGAGCTGTTTTTT	CASSYGPPAWELFF
.	TRBV20-1	few	TRBJ2-7	TGCAGTGCTAGTACCGGGTCCGACCTCTACGAGCAGTACTTC	CSASTGSDLYEQYF
.	TRBV7-9	.	TRBJ1-1	TGTGCCAGCAGGGCGGCGGACAGATTCAACACTGAAGCTTTCTTT	CASRAADRFNTEAFF
TRBD1	TRBV5-1	many	TRBJ1-1	TGCGCCAGCAGCACCGGGGACAGGGGAGTAACTGAAGCTTTCTTT	CASSTGDRGVTEAFF
TRBD1	TRBV7-3	medium-sized	TRBJ2-1	TGTGCCAGCAGCTTAAGACAGGGCACAAACAATGAGCAGTTCTTC	CASSLRQGTNNEQFF
TRBD2	TRBV20-1	many	TRBJ2-1	TGCAGTGCTAGGGGGAGCGGGAACTCCTACAATGAGCAGTTCTTC	CSARGSGNSYNEQFF
.	TRBV9	many	TRBJ2-4	TGTGCCAGCAGCACCGGGGCTTTACAAAACATTCAGTACTTC	CASSTGALQNIQYF
.	TRBV29-1	large	TRBJ2-5	TGCAGCGTTGAACAGGATCTGGAGACCCAGTACTTC	CSVEQDLETQYF
.	TRBV12-3/TRBV12-4	many	TRBJ2-3	TGTGCCAGCACCTTGGGGGGAGGAAGCGGCACAGATACGCAGTATTTT	CASTLGGGSGTDTQYF
.	TRBV6-5	many	TRBJ1-1	TGTGCCAGCAGTCAAAGACGGAAATACACTGAAGCTTTCTTT	CASSQRRKYTEAFF
.	TRBV10-3	few	TRBJ2-7	TGTGCCATCAGTGGAGGAACTTCCTACGAGCAGTACTTC	CAISGGTSYEQYF
.	TRBV27	.	TRBJ2-3	TGTGCCAGCAGTCCAAAGGAATTCAGTGCGCAGTATTTT	CASSPKEFSAQYF
.	TRBV27	few	TRBJ1-4	TGTGCCAGCAGTCTTTCCCAGGGAGGGTGGGAAAAACTGTTTTTT	CASSLSQGGWEKLFF
.	TRBV25-1	medium-sized	TRBJ2-7	TGTGCCAGCAGTGGGTCCGGGACCTACGGGATATACGAGCAGTACTTC	CASSGSGTYGIYEQYF
TRBD1	TRBV28	many	TRBJ1-5	TGTGCCAGCAGTACCCCTACGCCGACAGGGCTAGCCCGACAGCCCCAGCATTTT	CASSTPTPTGLARQPQHF